These 22 T cell receptor beta chains were all obtained from the same sample, sequenced in a study of cytomegalovirus exposure and HLA in healthy donors. PCR involved 60 Vbeta and 13 Jbeta primers. Data came from immunoSEQ multiplex PCR; TCRdb stores just in-frame clones and leaves some out. The table has about 50,000 clones, about three quarters seen once; the top ten hold less than 3%. Sample: PBMCs. The source of these receptors is a woman aged 40 to 50 in good health and CMV-seropositive.

The J gene is TRBJ2-5, the V gene TRBV7-2; 8 nucleotides align to TRBD1. Germline V lookup: CDR1 SGHTA, CDR2 FQGNSA. Unmatched junction bases numbered 9, after V lost 8 bases and J lost 4 bases. The CDR3 is 14 residues long. CDR3 loop: CASGTGGSRETQYF. The CDR3 DNA reads as TGTGCCAGCGGCACAGGGGGGAGTCGAGAGACCCAGTACTTC.

V gene TRBV4-3 combines with J gene TRBJ2-7; tentatively, D is TRBD1 (6 bases). This CDR3 is built from 17 residues. Germline V gene lookup returns CDR1 LGHNA and CDR2 YSLEER. V was shortened by 0 bases and J by 1 base, with 16 bases between the two germline ends. CDR3 amino acids: CASSQDFRAGDSYEQYF. The CDR3 coding sequence is TGCGCCAGCAGCCAAGATTTTAGGGCAGGGGATTCCTACGAGCAGTACTTC.

The chain joins TRBV6-5 to TRBJ2-7, with TRBD2 as a possible D gene (6 bases). V was cut by 2 bases and J by 6 bases, with 20 bases left in between. Germline lookup yields CDR1 MNHEY and CDR2 SVGAGI. CDR3 size: 16 residues. The CDR3 DNA sequence: TGTGCCAGCAGTTACCTCACAGGACTACGGGGCCGCGAGCAGTACTTC. This sequence encodes CASSYLTGLRGREQYF.

This chain connects TRBV28 to TRBJ1-5, with 7 bases aligning to TRBD1. CDR1 and CDR2 (germline): MDHEN, SYDVKM. The V gene end was trimmed by 6 bases and the J gene end by 4 bases; junction bases not matched to a gene: 6. The length of the CDR3 is 14 residues. The DNA of the CDR3 is TGTGCCAGCAGGATACCGGGACAGAATCAGCCCCAGCATTTT. Translating gives CASRIPGQNQPQHF. Filled out from reference TRBV28 and TRBJ1-5, the complete variable domain reads DVKVTQSSRYLVKRTGEKVFLECVQDMDHENMFWYRQDPGLGLRLIYFSYDVKMKEKGDIPEGYSVSREKKERFSLILESASTNQTSMYLCASRIPGQNQPQHFGDGTRLSIL.

The chain uses TRBV7-2 and TRBJ2-3; 10 nucleotides align to TRBD1. With V trimmed by 8 bases and J by 4 bases, 6 bases remained unmatched. Germline V gene lookup returns CDR1 SGHTA and CDR2 FQGNSA. This CDR3 has 14 residues. CDR3 DNA: TGTGCCAGCTGTCGGGACAGGGGCGCAGATACGCAGTATTTT. Residues: CASCRDRGADTQYF.

The chain couples TRBV9 to TRBJ1-6; 8 nucleotides align to TRBD1. After removal of 6 bases from V and 8 bases from J, the junction contained 7 bases not matched to a gene. Looked up from germline, CDR1 is SGDLS and CDR2 is YYNGEE. The CDR3 totals 14 residues. DNA of the CDR3: TGTGCCAGCACCCCGGGACAGGTGGATTCACCCCTCCACTTT. It yields the protein CASTPGQVDSPLHF.

The chain carries TRBV5-4 and TRBJ1-1, with a tentative D call TRBD1 (5 bases). Trimming took 4 bases from V and 3 from J, leaving 19 bases between them. The CDR3 has 16 amino acids. Germline V gene data show CDR1 as SGHNT and CDR2 as YYREEE (reference sequence). In DNA form, the CDR3 reads TGTGCCAGCAGCCCCCGAGGTGCAGGGCTGGACACTGAAGCTTTCTTT. Its protein product is CASSPRGAGLDTEAFF.

The chain joins TRBV7-9 to TRBJ2-2; 7 bases are a match to TRBD1. This CDR3 is 15 amino acids long. V shed 5 bases, J shed 2 bases, and the junction held 5 bases outside the gene matches. The germline CDR1 and CDR2 sequences are SEHNR and FQNEAQ (reference sequence). The CDR3 sequence is CASSDTGVNTGELFF. CDR3 DNA: TGTGCCAGCAGCGACACAGGGGTCAACACCGGGGAGCTGTTTTTT.

The chain couples TRBV7-2 to TRBJ1-1; no clear D gene. CDR1 is SGHTA, CDR2 FQGNSA, per germline. V was pared by 5 bases and J by 9 bases, with 10 bases between. The length of the CDR3 is 11 residues. CDR3 nucleotides: TGTGCCAGCAGCGAAACGGGAAAAGCTTTCTTT. This codes for CASSETGKAFF.

J is TRBJ2-7 and V is TRBV10-1; 7 nucleotides line up with TRBD1. Germline V CDR1 and CDR2: WNHNN, SYGVQD (reference sequence). The CDR3 sequence is 15 residues long. V dropped 4 bases and J dropped 5; count of bases not matched to a gene: 11. The CDR3 DNA is TGCGCCAGCAGTGGACGACAGGGAAAACCCAACGAGCAGTACTTC. It specifies CASSGRQGKPNEQYF.

The chain employs TRBV11-3 and TRBJ2-5, with a tentative D call TRBD1 (6 bases). Germline-derived CDR1 and CDR2 are SGHNT and YENEEA. CDR3 length equals 16 residues. Trimming cost V 1 base and J 2 bases, with 14 bases left between them. CDR3 bases: TGTGCCAGCAGCTTAGGAACAGGGATCCCGCAAGAGACCCAGTACTTC. Amino acid sequence: CASSLGTGIPQETQYF.

The V and J genes are TRBV11-2 and TRBJ1-1; 7 nucleotides match TRBD1. After removal of 5 bases from V and 4 bases from J, the junction contained 4 bases not matched to a gene. Germline values: CDR1 SGHAT, CDR2 FQNNGV. The length of the CDR3 is 13 residues. The CDR3 spells CASSPDRVTEAFF. The CDR3 DNA sequence: TGTGCCAGCAGCCCCGACAGGGTCACTGAAGCTTTCTTT.

This sequence joins TRBV5-1 and TRBJ1-1; D remains unclear. V lost 0 bases and J 4 bases, leaving 13 bases between the germline ends. The germline V gene has CDR1 SGHRS and CDR2 YFSETQ. This CDR3 has 15 amino acids. The CDR3 protein is CASSLEQLGVTEAFF. CDR3 coding DNA: TGCGCCAGCAGCTTGGAGCAGCTAGGAGTCACTGAAGCTTTCTTT.

The V gene is TRBV27, the J gene TRBJ2-5; the D gene is possibly TRBD1 (6 bases). The CDR3 covers 14 residues. The V gene's germline CDR1 is MNHEY and CDR2 SMNVEV (reference sequence). V was cut by 6 bases and J by 4 bases, with 15 bases left in between. The CDR3: CASRLLTGLETQYF. The DNA of the CDR3 is TGTGCCAGCAGACTACTAACAGGGTTAGAGACCCAGTACTTC.

The chain uses TRBV27 and TRBJ1-6, with D uncertain. Trimming stripped 8 bases from V and 7 bases from J, with 15 bases between. Germline V gives CDR1 MNHEY, CDR2 SMNVEV (reference sequence). This CDR3 has 14 amino acids. CDR3 residues: CASYPRGGNSPLHF. CDR3 sequence (DNA): TGTGCCAGCTACCCCCGCGGAGGGAATTCACCCCTCCACTTT.

The chain carries TRBV15 and TRBJ2-7; 7 nucleotides line up with TRBD2. V was clipped by 4 bases and J by 3 bases; unmatched bases: 12. Germline lookup yields CDR1 LNHNV and CDR2 YYDKDF (reference sequence). The CDR3 contains 16 residues. The CDR3 DNA reads as TGTGCCACCAGCAATCGGCCGGGGGGTTTGGGCTACGAGCAGTACTTC. This sequence encodes CATSNRPGGLGYEQYF.

This clone has only one observation. V is TRBV29-1 and J is TRBJ1-1; 9 nucleotides line up with TRBD1. The CDR3 runs to 14 residues. The V gene end was trimmed by 0 bases and the J gene end by 4 bases; junction bases not matched to a gene: 3. Per germline, CDR1 SQVTM and CDR2 ANQGSEA. DNA for the CDR3: TGCAGCGTTGAAGAGACAGGGGGTTTCACTGAAGCTTTCTTT. This codes for CSVEETGGFTEAFF.

This chain links TRBV6-4 with TRBJ2-1; 11 bases fit TRBD2. The length of the CDR3 is 14 residues. With 6 bases clipped from V and 7 bases from J, the junction kept 5 bases outside the gene matches. Germline lookup yields CDR1 MRHNA and CDR2 SNTAGT. In DNA form, the CDR3 reads TGTGCCAGCAGGGTTAGCGGGGGGGCGAATGAGCAGTTCTTC. Encoded protein: CASRVSGGANEQFF.

This clone was counted a single time. The rearrangement joins TRBV5-1 to TRBJ2-3, with TRBD1 matching over 7 bases. This CDR3 is 16 amino acids long. V lost 0 bases to trimming and J lost 6 bases; unmatched junction nucleotides: 10. Germline CDR1 is SGHRS and CDR2 is YFSETQ. CDR3 protein: CASSLAAAGGPDTQYF. The DNA for the CDR3 is TGCGCCAGCAGCTTGGCGGCGGCAGGGGGACCTGATACGCAGTATTTT. Full variable domain (missing parts from reference TRBV5-1 and TRBJ2-3): KAGVTQTPRYLIKTRGQQVTLSCSPISGHRSVSWYQQTPGQGLQFLFEYFSETQRNKGNFPGRFSGRQFSNSRSEMNVSTLELGDSALYLCASSLAAAGGPDTQYFGPGTRLTVL.

The rearrangement links TRBV7-9 to TRBJ2-7, with a possible D match to TRBD2 (5 bases). The germline V gene encodes CDR1 SEHNR and CDR2 FQNEAQ (reference sequence). Trimming removed 0 bases at V and 5 bases at J, with 17 bases between. CDR3 length: 16 amino acids. This CDR3 reads CASSLARARSWDEQYF. Here the CDR3 DNA reads TGTGCCAGCAGCTTAGCGCGGGCCAGGTCTTGGGACGAGCAGTACTTC.

The V and J genes are TRBV4-2 and TRBJ2-7; TRBD1 is a possible D gene (6 bases). The CDR3 has 16 amino acids. Germline CDR1 reads LGHNA; CDR2 reads YNFKEQ. Trimming stripped 0 bases from V and 3 bases from J, with 15 bases between. CDR3 amino acids: CASSQEILLQGYEQYF. CDR3 coding DNA: TGTGCCAGCAGCCAAGAGATTCTATTACAGGGCTACGAGCAGTACTTC.

The chain joins TRBV5-1 to TRBJ1-4; possible D gene TRBD1, 6 bases. This CDR3 has 14 residues. The V and J ends lost 4 bases and 6 bases respectively, with 13 bases between them. Germline values: CDR1 SGHRS, CDR2 YFSETQ. CDR3 nucleotides: TGCGCCAGCAGCCCAGGACAGACCTATGAAAAACTGTTTTTT. It encodes CASSPGQTYEKLFF.